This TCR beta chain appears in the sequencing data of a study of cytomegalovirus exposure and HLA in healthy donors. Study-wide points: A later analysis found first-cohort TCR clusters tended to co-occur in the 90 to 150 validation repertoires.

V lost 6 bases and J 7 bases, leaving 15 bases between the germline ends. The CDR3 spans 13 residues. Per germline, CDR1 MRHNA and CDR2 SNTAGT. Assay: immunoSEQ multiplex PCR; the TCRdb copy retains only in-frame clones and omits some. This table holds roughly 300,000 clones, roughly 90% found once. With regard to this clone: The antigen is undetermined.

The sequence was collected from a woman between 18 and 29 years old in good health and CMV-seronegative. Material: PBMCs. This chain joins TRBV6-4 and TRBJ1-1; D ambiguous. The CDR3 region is CASRETFGSEAFF. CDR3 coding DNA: TGTGCCAGCAGAGAGACATTTGGAAGTGAAGCTTTCTTT.